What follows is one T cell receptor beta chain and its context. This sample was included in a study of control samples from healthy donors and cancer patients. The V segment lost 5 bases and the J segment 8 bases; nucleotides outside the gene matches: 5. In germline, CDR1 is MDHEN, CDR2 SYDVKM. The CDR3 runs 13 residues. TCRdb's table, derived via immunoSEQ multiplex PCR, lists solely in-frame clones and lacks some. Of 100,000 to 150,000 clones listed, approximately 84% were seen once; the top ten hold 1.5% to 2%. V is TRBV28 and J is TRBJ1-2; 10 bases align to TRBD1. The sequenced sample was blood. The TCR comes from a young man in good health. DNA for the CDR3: TGTGCCAGCAGTCAGACAGGGGGCGACGGCTACACCTTC. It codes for CASSQTGGDGYTF.